A selection of T cell receptor beta chains follows, all from one sample in a study of T cells after yellow fever vaccination. TCRdb ran MiXCR on the 5' RACE reads and lists one entry per CDR3 protein. This table holds about 320,000 distinct CDR3 sequences, around 6.8% found once. The sequenced sample was PBMCs, obtained about 41 days after the first yellow fever vaccination. The origin of the receptors is a young man who received the YFV17D yellow fever vaccine. The CDR3 runs from the conserved cysteine through the conserved F or W. Each record gives: V gene, CDR3 protein.

V: TRBV12-3/TRBV12-4; CDR3: CASSGRWGSETQYF
V: TRBV6-2/TRBV6-3; CDR3: CASSPRGRADTQYF
V: TRBV14; CDR3: CASSRTGGYELYEQYF
V: TRBV7-3; CDR3: CASSQFGDSLSNSPLHF
V: TRBV7-2; CDR3: CASSLGQGARYEQYF
V: TRBV5-4; CDR3: CASSLQGRNEQFF
V: TRBV7-2; CDR3: CASSISGTSSYNEQFF
V: TRBV20-1; CDR3: CSASTRDREMLSNQPQHF
V: TRBV20-1; CDR3: CSAFKGGAPDTQYF
V: TRBV5-5; CDR3: CASSRSVVSGGNTIYF
V: TRBV11-2; CDR3: CASSRNSGGVTDTQYF
V: TRBV29-1; CDR3: CSPHRGNEQFF
V: TRBV7-2; CDR3: CASSFRQGAEPPYEQYF
V: TRBV3-1; CDR3: CASRNQGGTSTDTQYF
V: TRBV4-3; CDR3: CASSQGPGTGEAFF
V: TRBV20-1; CDR3: CSASSGGAFF
V: TRBV5-8; CDR3: CASSLYEGRTEAFF
V: TRBV5-5; CDR3: CASGGGPESPLHF
V: TRBV12-3/TRBV12-4; CDR3: CASSPRGGAGETQYF
V: TRBV7-3; CDR3: CASSLSNGREQFF
V: TRBV5-1; CDR3: CASGNVEDGGLTDTQYF
V: TRBV6-1; CDR3: CATRGLAGGQHEQFF
V: TRBV4-1; CDR3: CASSQTQTSGGGHGTQYF
V: TRBV10-3; CDR3: CAIRGEGYQETQYF
V: TRBV7-2; CDR3: CACSPGTDTYGYTF
V: TRBV5-4; CDR3: CASSSGGAGGNTEAFF
V: TRBV4-3; CDR3: CASSQEQGHGELFF
V: TRBV4-2; CDR3: CASSQEVWRGGYTF
V: TRBV7-9; CDR3: CASSLWEGLDTEAFF
V: TRBV7-3; CDR3: CASSLIGNGFTTDTQYF
V: TRBV12-3/TRBV12-4; CDR3: CASSSNGFGGYTF
V: TRBV6-5; CDR3: CASSYRQWNRGELFF
V: TRBV6-5; CDR3: CASSYPSVERSNQPQHF
V: TRBV9; CDR3: CASSDGTTRGTQYF
V: TRBV4-3; CDR3: CASSQDRGRQFF
V: TRBV3-1; CDR3: CASSQGAENYNEQFF
V: TRBV20-1; CDR3: CSARDRGSSYEQYF
V: TRBV19; CDR3: CASSIVASGGANTGELFF